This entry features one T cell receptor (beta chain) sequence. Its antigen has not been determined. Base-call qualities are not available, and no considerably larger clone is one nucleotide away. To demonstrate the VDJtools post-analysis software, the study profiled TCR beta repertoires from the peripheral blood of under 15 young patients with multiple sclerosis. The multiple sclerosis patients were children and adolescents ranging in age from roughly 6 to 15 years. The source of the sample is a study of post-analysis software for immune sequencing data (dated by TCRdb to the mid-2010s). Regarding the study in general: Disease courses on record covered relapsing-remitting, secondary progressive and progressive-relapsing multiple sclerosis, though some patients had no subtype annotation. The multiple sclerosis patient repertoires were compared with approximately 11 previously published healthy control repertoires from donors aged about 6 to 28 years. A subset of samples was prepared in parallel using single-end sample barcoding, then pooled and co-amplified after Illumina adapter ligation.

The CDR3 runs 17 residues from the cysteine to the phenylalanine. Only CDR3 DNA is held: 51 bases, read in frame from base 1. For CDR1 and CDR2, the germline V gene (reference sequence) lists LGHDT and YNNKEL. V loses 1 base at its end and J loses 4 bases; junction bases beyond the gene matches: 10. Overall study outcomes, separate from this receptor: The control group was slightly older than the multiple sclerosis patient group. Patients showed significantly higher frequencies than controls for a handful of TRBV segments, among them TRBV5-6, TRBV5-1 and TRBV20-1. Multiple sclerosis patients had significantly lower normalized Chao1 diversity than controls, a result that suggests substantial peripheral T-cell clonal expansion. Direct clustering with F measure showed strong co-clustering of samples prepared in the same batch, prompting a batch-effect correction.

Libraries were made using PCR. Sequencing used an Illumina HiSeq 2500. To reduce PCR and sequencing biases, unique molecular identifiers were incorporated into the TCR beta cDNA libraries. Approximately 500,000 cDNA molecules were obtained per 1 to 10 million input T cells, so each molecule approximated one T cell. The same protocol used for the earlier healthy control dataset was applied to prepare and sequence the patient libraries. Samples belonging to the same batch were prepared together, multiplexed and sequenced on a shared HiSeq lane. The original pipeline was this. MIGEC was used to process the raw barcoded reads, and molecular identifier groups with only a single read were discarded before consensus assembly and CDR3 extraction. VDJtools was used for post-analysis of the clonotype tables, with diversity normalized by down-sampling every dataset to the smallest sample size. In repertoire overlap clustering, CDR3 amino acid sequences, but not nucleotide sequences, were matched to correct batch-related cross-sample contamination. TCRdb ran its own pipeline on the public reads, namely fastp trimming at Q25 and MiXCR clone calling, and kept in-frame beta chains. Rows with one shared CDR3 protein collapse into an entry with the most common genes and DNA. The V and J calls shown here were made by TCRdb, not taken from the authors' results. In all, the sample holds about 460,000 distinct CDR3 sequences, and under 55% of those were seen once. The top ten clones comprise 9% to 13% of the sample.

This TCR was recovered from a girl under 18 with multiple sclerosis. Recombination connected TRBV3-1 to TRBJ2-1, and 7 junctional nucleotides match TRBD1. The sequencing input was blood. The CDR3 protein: CASSQAPLGQWYNEQFF. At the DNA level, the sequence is TGTGCCAGCAGCCAAGCCCCCCTGGGACAGTGGTACAATGAGCAGTTCTTC.